This TCR beta chain was sequenced during a study of identical twins. The V segment lost 2 bases and the J segment 3 bases; nucleotides outside the gene matches: 7. CDR1 and CDR2 from the germline V gene are DFQATT and SNEGSKA (reference sequence). The CDR3 is 15 amino acids. This clonotype was seen a few times. Its antigen is unidentified. Study outcomes and limitations: Within cord blood, abundant beta clonotypes carried fewer insertions, but memory repertoires showed no such trend. In monozygotic twins, models underestimated the sharing of out-of-frame TCR alpha.

Each CDR3 protein is one row after TCRdb ran MiXCR on the 5' RACE reads. This table holds around 490,000 distinct CDR3 sequences, 20% to 25% found once. This same sample was also taken into another study, of yellow fever vaccine responses in identical twins. That source reports: In identical twins, vaccine T cell responses appeared partly shared and partly individual.

The receptor was isolated from a woman younger than 30 in good health. J is TRBJ2-1 and V is TRBV20-1; 7 bases match TRBD2. The sample was CD4+ T cells sorted from blood. Here the CDR3 reads CSARKASGYYNEQFF. The DNA for the CDR3 is TGCAGTGCTAGAAAGGCTAGCGGTTACTACAATGAGCAGTTCTTC.